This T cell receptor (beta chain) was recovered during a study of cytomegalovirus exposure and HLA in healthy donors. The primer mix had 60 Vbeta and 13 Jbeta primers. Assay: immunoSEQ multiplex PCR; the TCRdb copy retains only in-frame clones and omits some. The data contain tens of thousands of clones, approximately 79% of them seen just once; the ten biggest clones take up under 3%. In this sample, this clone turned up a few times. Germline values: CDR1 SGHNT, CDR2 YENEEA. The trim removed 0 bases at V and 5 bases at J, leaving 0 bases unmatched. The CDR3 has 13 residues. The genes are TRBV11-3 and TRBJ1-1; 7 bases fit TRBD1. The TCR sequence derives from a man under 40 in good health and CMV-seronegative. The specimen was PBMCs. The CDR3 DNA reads TGTGCCAGCAGCTTAGAACAGGGGACTGAAGCTTTCTTT. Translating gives CASSLEQGTEAFF.